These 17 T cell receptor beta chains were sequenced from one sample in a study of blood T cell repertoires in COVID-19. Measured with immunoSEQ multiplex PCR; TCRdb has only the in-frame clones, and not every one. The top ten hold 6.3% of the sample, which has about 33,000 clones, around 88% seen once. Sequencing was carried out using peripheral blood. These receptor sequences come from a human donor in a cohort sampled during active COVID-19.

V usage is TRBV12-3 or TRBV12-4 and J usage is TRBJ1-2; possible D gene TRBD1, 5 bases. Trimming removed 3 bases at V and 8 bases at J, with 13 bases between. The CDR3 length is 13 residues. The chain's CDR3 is CASSFEGREGYTF. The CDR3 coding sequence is TGTGCCAGCAGTTTCGAGGGGAGGGAGGGCTACACCTTC.

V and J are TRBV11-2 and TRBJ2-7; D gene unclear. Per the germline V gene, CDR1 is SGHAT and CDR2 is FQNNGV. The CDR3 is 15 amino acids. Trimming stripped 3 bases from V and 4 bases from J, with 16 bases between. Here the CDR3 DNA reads TGTGCCAGCAGCTTTTCAGTCAAGTTGGTTTACGAGCAGTACTTC. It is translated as CASSFSVKLVYEQYF.

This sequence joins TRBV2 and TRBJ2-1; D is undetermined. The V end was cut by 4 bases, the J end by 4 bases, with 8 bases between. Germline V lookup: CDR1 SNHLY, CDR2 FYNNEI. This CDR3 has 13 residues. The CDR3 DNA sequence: TGTGCCAGCAGTGTCTTCAGGTACAATGAGCAGTTCTTC. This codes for CASSVFRYNEQFF.

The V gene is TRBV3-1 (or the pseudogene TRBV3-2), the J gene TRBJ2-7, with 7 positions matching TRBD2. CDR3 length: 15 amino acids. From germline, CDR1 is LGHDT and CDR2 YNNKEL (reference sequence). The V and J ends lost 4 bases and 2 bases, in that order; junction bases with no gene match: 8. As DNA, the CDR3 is TGTGCCAGCAGCCCGCGGGAGACACAAGCCTACGAGCAGTACTTC. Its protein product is CASSPRETQAYEQYF.

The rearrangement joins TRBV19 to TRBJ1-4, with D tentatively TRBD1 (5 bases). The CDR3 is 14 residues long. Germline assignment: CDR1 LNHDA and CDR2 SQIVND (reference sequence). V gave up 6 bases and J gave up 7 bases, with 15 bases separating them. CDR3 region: CASSLSGPLEKLFF. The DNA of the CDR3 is TGTGCCAGTAGCCTGTCAGGGCCACTTGAAAAACTGTTTTTT.

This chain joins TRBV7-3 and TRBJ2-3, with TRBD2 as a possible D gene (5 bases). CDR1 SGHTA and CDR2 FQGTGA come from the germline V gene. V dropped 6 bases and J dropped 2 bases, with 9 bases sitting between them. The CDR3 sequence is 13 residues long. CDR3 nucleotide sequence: TGTGCCAGCAGTGAGAGGGCCACAGATACGCAGTATTTT. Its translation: CASSERATDTQYF.

CDR3 region: CASRWGGSYEQYF. The DNA for the CDR3 is TGTGCCAGCAGGTGGGGGGGTTCCTACGAGCAGTACTTC. J is TRBJ2-7 and V is TRBV7-8; 7 nucleotides match TRBD2. With V trimmed by 6 bases and J by 1 base, 3 bases remained unmatched. CDR1 and CDR2 (germline): SGHVS, FQNEAQ. This CDR3 spans 13 amino acids.

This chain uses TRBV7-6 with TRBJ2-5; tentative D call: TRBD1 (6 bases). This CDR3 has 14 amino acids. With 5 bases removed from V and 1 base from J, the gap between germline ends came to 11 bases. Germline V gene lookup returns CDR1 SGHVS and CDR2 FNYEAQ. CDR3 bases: TGTGCCAGCAGCACCACAGGGATCCAAGAGACCCAGTACTTC. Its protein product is CASSTTGIQETQYF.

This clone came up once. The CDR3 coding sequence is TGCGCCAGCAGTAGCGGGGGGCAGACAGATACGCAGTATTTT. It specifies CASSSGGQTDTQYF. This chain uses TRBV5-1 with TRBJ2-3, with 10 bases aligning to TRBD2. The V segment lost 5 bases and the J segment 3 bases; nucleotides outside the gene matches: 3. This CDR3 comprises 14 residues. The germline CDR1 and CDR2 sequences are SGHRS and YFSETQ.

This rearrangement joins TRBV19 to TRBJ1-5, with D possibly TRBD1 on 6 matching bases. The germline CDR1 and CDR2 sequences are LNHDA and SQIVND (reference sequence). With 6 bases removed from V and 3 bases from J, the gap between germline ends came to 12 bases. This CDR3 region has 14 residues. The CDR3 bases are TGTGCCAGTAGCAGGACAGTTGACAATCAGCCCCAGCATTTT. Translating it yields CASSRTVDNQPQHF.

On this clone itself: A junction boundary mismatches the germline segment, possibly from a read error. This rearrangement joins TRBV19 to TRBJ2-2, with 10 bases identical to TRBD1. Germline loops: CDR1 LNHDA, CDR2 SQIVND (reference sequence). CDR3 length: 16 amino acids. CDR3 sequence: CASTSWGQGNAGELFF. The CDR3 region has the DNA TGTGCCAGTACCTCATGGGGACAGGGGAACGCCGGGGAGCTGTTTTTT. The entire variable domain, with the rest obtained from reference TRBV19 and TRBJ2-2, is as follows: DGGITQSPKYLFRKEGQNVTLSCEQNLNHDAMYWYRQDPGQGLRLIYYSQIVNDFQKGDIAEGYSVSREKKESFPLTVTSAQKNPTAFYLCASTSWGQGNAGELFFGEGSRLTVL.

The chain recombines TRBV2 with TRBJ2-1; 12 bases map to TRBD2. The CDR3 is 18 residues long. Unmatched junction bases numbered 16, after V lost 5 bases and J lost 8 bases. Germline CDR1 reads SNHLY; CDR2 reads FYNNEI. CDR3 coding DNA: TGTGCCAGCAGTCGAAACCTCCTAGCGGGAGGGCAAGGCGATGAGCAGTTCTTC. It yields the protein CASSRNLLAGGQGDEQFF.

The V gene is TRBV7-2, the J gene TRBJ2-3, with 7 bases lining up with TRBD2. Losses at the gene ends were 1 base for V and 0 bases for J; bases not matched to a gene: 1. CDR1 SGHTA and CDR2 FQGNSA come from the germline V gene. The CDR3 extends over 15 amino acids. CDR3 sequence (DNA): TGTGCCAGCAGCTTAGGTAGCGGGAGCACAGATACGCAGTATTTT. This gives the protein CASSLGSGSTDTQYF.

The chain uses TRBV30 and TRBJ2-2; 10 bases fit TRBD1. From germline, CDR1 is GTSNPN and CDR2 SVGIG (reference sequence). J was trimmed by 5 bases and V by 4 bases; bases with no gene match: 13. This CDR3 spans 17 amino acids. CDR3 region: CAWKGSSRQGATGELFF. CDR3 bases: TGTGCCTGGAAGGGTAGTTCGAGACAGGGGGCGACCGGGGAGCTGTTTTTT.

CDR3 region: CATETGEGEQYF. CDR3 bases: TGTGCCACCGAGACAGGGGAGGGCGAGCAGTACTTC. V and J are TRBV2 and TRBJ2-7; weak D call: TRBD1 (8 bases). This CDR3 has 12 residues. Per germline, CDR1 SNHLY and CDR2 FYNNEI. Trimming took off 10 bases at V and 6 bases at J, with 16 bases between the two ends.

CDR3 sequence reads: CASSLRDTRSTGELFF. CDR3 in DNA: TGTGCCAGCAGCCTCCGGGACACCAGATCCACCGGGGAGCTGTTTTTT. V usage is TRBV9 and J usage is TRBJ2-2; a weak D match, TRBD1 (6 bases). Germline lookup yields CDR1 SGDLS and CDR2 YYNGEE. Trimming took 4 bases from V and 4 from J, leaving 17 bases between them. The CDR3 length is 16 residues.

The CDR3 region has the DNA TGTGCCAGCAGCGTAGGTGGGGGGGCCCTCCAAGAGACCCAGTACTTC. This sequence encodes CASSVGGGALQETQYF. This chain links TRBV9 with TRBJ2-5; D perhaps matches TRBD2 (7 bases). This CDR3 has 16 amino acids. The germline V gene encodes CDR1 SGDLS and CDR2 YYNGEE. Trimming took off 0 bases at V and 1 base at J, with 13 bases between the two ends.